This T cell receptor (beta chain) derives from a study of blood T cell repertoires in COVID-19. On the study more broadly: Samples representing acute and convalescent COVID-19 were sourced from the United States, Italy and Spain.

With 3 bases removed from V and 4 bases from J, the gap between germline ends came to 13 bases. Germline V CDR1 and CDR2: SGHTA, FQGNSA. The CDR3 is 16 amino acids. Original data processing: Researchers report that nucleated cell counts were estimated from reference gene primer amplification. Libraries were prepared by immunoSEQ multiplex PCR; TCRdb keeps only in-frame clonotypes and omits some of them. The DNA was the basis for D and trimming; V, J and clone size are from that table. The profile shows a few hundred thousand clones, approximately 86% of them singletons. All enrollees were about 18 to 100 years old and from fewer than 30 US areas. Participants were placed into cohorts based on the clinical history they reported.

The TCR was taken from a woman aged 45-59 years who had recovered from COVID-19. The rearrangement links TRBV7-2 to TRBJ1-6; D is unresolved. Specimen: PBMCs or T cells enriched from blood (not recorded which). The CDR3 protein is CASSFDQPMYNSPLHF. As DNA, the CDR3 is TGTGCCAGCAGCTTTGATCAACCTATGTATAATTCACCCCTCCACTTT.